Shown below are 28 T cell receptor beta chains from a single sample sequenced in a study of blood T cell repertoires in COVID-19. Method: immunoSEQ multiplex PCR; TCRdb's copy keeps in-frame clones and lacks some. This table has more than 200,000 clones, around 89% appearing once. The sequencing sample was made of PBMCs or T cells enriched from blood (not recorded which). Receptors originate from a woman aged 25 to 45 who had recovered from COVID-19.

CDR3 sequence: CASSHARTPTGKGYNEQFF. For the CDR3, the DNA is TGCGCCAGCAGCCATGCCCGTACCCCGACAGGCAAAGGTTACAATGAGCAGTTCTTC. The chain couples TRBV4-1 to TRBJ2-1, with a tentative D call TRBD1 (6 bases). V gave up 3 bases and J gave up 4 bases, with 25 bases separating them. The V gene's germline CDR1 is MGHRA and CDR2 YSYEKL. The CDR3 loop spans 19 amino acids.

The chain combines TRBV3-1 (or the pseudogene TRBV3-2) with TRBJ2-1; TRBD2 matches at 14 bases. The germline gives CDR1 LGHDT, CDR2 YNNKEL (reference sequence). The CDR3 consists of 15 residues. V shed 5 bases, J shed 8 bases, and the junction held 5 bases outside the gene matches. CDR3 in DNA: TGTGCCAGCAGCGGACTAGCGGGGGGTACGTATGAGCAGTTCTTC. Translation: CASSGLAGGTYEQFF.

This chain uses TRBV15 with TRBJ2-3; 8 bases map to TRBD2. The CDR3 covers 15 residues. V was clipped by 5 bases and J by 6 bases; unmatched bases: 10. Germline assignment: CDR1 LNHNV and CDR2 YYDKDF (reference sequence). CDR3 DNA: TGTGCCACCAGCTCCATACTAGCGGTTCTGGATACGCAGTATTTT. It specifies CATSSILAVLDTQYF. The full variable domain, in which reference TRBV15 and TRBJ2-3 provide the parts outside the CDR3, is DAMVIQNPRYQVTQFGKPVTLSCSQTLNHNVMYWYQQKSSQAPKLLFHYYDKDFNNEADTPDNFQSRRPNTSFCFLDIRSPGLGDTAMYLCATSSILAVLDTQYFGPGTRLTVL.

The genes are TRBV7-9 and TRBJ1-2; D possibly corresponds to TRBD1 (5 bases). V lost 6 bases to trimming and J lost 0 bases, with 17 bases between them. The CDR3 covers 16 residues. Germline-derived CDR1 and CDR2 are SEHNR and FQNEAQ (reference sequence). The DNA for the CDR3 is TGTGCCAGCAGTCAACGAAGACAGATAACTAACTATGGCTACACCTTC. The encoded protein is CASSQRRQITNYGYTF.

Comments on this clone: This specimen includes other DNA sequences encoding the same CDR3. This chain connects TRBV7-9 to TRBJ1-1; possible D gene TRBD1, 6 bases. V lost 5 bases to trimming and J lost 1 base, with 8 bases between them. Germline assignment: CDR1 SEHNR and CDR2 FQNEAQ (reference sequence). The CDR3 has 13 amino acids. CDR3 residues: CASSLGQNTEAFF. The CDR3 bases are TGTGCCAGCAGCCTGGGACAGAACACTGAAGCTTTCTTT.

The chain joins TRBV6-5 to TRBJ1-1; possible D gene TRBD1, 6 bases. Germline CDR1 MNHEY, CDR2 SVGAGI. The CDR3 loop spans 11 amino acids. V lost 7 bases and J 5 bases, leaving 8 bases between the germline ends. CDR3 region: CASTQGTEAFF. DNA for the CDR3: TGTGCCAGCACCCAGGGGACTGAAGCTTTCTTT.

V and J are TRBV30 and TRBJ1-2, with D maybe TRBD1 (6 bases). Between the trimmed V and J ends, which lost 7 bases and 3 bases, there was a span of 21 bases. Per the germline V gene, CDR1 is GTSNPN and CDR2 is SVGIG (reference sequence). There are 15 residues in the CDR3. The CDR3 is CASRFVTGGDYGYTF. CDR3 in DNA: TGTGCCTCGCGGTTCGTGACAGGCGGTGACTATGGCTACACCTTC.

The genes are TRBV5-4 and TRBJ1-1, with D unresolved. Germline CDR1 and CDR2: SGHNT and YYREEE (reference sequence). V lost 3 bases and J lost 0, with 6 bases in between. This CDR3 is 13 amino acids long. In DNA form, the CDR3 reads TGTGCCAGCAGCTCGCAGGTGAACACTGAAGCTTTCTTT. Translating it yields CASSSQVNTEAFF.

V is TRBV19 and J is TRBJ1-2; D may be TRBD1 (5 bases). Per the germline V gene, CDR1 is LNHDA and CDR2 is SQIVND (reference sequence). Trimming left V 4 bases short and J 5 bases short, with 11 bases between. The CDR3 has 13 residues. The CDR3 coding sequence is TGTGCCAGTAGTAACGGGGGAGATTATGGCTACACCTTC. It codes for CASSNGGDYGYTF.

This clone was observed once. The chain uses TRBV6-5 and TRBJ2-7; perhaps TRBD2 as D (5 bases). The germline V gene has CDR1 MNHEY and CDR2 SVGAGI. Trimming took 0 bases from V and 2 from J, leaving 14 bases between them. There are 16 residues in the CDR3. CDR3 amino acids: CASSYSAQAGTYEQYF. The CDR3 DNA is TGTGCCAGCAGTTACTCGGCGCAGGCGGGTACCTACGAGCAGTACTTC.

On this clone: Other DNA sequences of this sample code for an identical CDR3. The chain is built from TRBV12-3 or TRBV12-4 and TRBJ2-7; D not resolved. Trimming shortened V by 2 bases and J by 4 bases, and 6 bases separated the two germline ends. The CDR3 runs 12 residues. The CDR3 spells CASSLSGYEQYF. CDR3 coding DNA: TGTGCCAGCAGTTTATCAGGTTACGAGCAGTACTTC.

The chain uses TRBV30 and TRBJ1-1; D unclear. Germline-derived CDR1 and CDR2 are GTSNPN and SVGIG (reference sequence). The V end lost 2 bases, the J end lost 7 bases, and 5 bases lay between the germline ends. The CDR3 totals 10 residues. The CDR3, as DNA: TGTGCCTGGAGTACGGGTGAAGCTTTCTTT. Translation gives CAWSTGEAFF.

The chain links TRBV7-2 to TRBJ1-5, with D unresolved. This CDR3 has 14 residues. CDR1 and CDR2 from the germline V gene are SGHTA and FQGNSA. Trimming pared 5 bases from V and 2 bases from J, leaving 10 bases between. In DNA, the CDR3 is TGTGCCAGCAGCATACGCGGGGGCAATCAGCCCCAGCATTTT. Protein product: CASSIRGGNQPQHF.

Remarks on this clone: Other DNA sequences in the sample encode the same CDR3. The chain has TRBV28 and TRBJ1-3; tentative D call: TRBD1 (5 bases). V was pared by 2 bases and J by 4 bases, with 9 bases between. The CDR3 length is 14 residues. The germline V gene has CDR1 MDHEN and CDR2 SYDVKM. CDR3 in amino acids: CASSLGQGGNTIYF. The CDR3 DNA is TGTGCCAGCAGTTTAGGGCAGGGAGGAAACACCATATATTTT.

The V and J genes are TRBV7-9 and TRBJ1-2; TRBD1 agrees at 9 bases. Germline values: CDR1 SEHNR, CDR2 FQNEAQ (reference sequence). V was pared by 11 bases and J by 2 bases, with 9 bases of the junction left unmatched. The CDR3 has 14 residues. This CDR3 reads CASAGTGLNYGYTF. Here the CDR3 DNA reads TGTGCCTCGGCGGGGACAGGGTTGAACTATGGCTACACCTTC. Full variable domain (rest looked up from reference TRBV7-9 and TRBJ1-2): DTGVSQNPRHKITKRGQNVTFRCDPISEHNRLYWYRQTLGQGPEFLTYFQNEAQLEKSRLLSDRFSAERPKGSFSTLEIQRTEQGDSAMYLCASAGTGLNYGYTFGSGTRLTVV.

This rearrangement joins TRBV7-2 to TRBJ2-1; perhaps TRBD1 as D (6 bases). Between the trimmed V and J ends, which lost 2 bases and 2 bases, there was a span of 16 bases. The germline CDR1 and CDR2 sequences are SGHTA and FQGNSA. The CDR3 sequence is 17 residues long. The CDR3 coding sequence is TGTGCCAGCAGCTTAAGGGGGACGGCTCCTCCCTACAATGAGCAGTTCTTC. This codes for CASSLRGTAPPYNEQFF.

V usage is TRBV4-2 and J usage is TRBJ2-3; TRBD1 matches at 9 bases. Germline V gives CDR1 LGHNA, CDR2 YNFKEQ. Germline trimming cut 4 bases from V and 2 bases from J; bases unmatched to any gene: 7. The CDR3 runs to 16 residues. The CDR3 region has the DNA TGTGCCAGCAGCCCCGGAGGACAGGGGTTCACAGATACGCAGTATTTT. Translating gives CASSPGGQGFTDTQYF.

This sequence joins TRBV6-5 and TRBJ1-5; TRBD1 is a possible D gene (5 bases). Trimming left V 6 bases short and J 3 bases short, with 12 bases between. From germline, CDR1 is MNHEY and CDR2 SVGAGI. The CDR3 consists of 14 residues. This CDR3 reads CASRTTGVNQPQHF. CDR3 sequence (DNA): TGTGCCAGCAGGACAACAGGAGTCAATCAGCCCCAGCATTTT.

This chain connects TRBV5-4 to TRBJ2-5; 7 bases align to TRBD2. The germline gives CDR1 SGHNT, CDR2 YYREEE (reference sequence). The CDR3 has 15 amino acids. Trimming at V came to 0 bases and at J to 5 bases, leaving 7 bases not matched to a gene. The DNA of the CDR3 is TGTGCCAGCAGCTTGGGGGGCGGGAGTGGGGAGACCCAGTACTTC. Translating gives CASSLGGGSGETQYF.

The V call is TRBV6-1, the J call TRBJ1-2; 11 positions agree with TRBD1. V was pared by 2 bases and J by 6 bases, with 2 bases of the junction left unmatched. The CDR3 consists of 14 residues. In germline, CDR1 is MNHNS, CDR2 SASEGT. The chain's CDR3 is CASSERTGGDGYTF. The CDR3 DNA reads TGTGCCAGCAGTGAACGGACAGGGGGCGATGGCTACACCTTC.

This clone is a singleton in its sample. The chain couples TRBV19 to TRBJ1-6; 9 nucleotides line up with TRBD1. V was clipped by 9 bases and J by 8 bases; unmatched bases: 2. Germline CDR1 LNHDA, CDR2 SQIVND (reference sequence). The CDR3 length is 12 residues. The CDR3 reads CASRQGDSPLHF. DNA for the CDR3: TGTGCCAGCAGACAGGGGGATTCACCCCTCCACTTT. The entire variable domain, with the rest obtained from reference TRBV19 and TRBJ1-6, is as follows: DGGITQSPKYLFRKEGQNVTLSCEQNLNHDAMYWYRQDPGQGLRLIYYSQIVNDFQKGDIAEGYSVSREKKESFPLTVTSAQKNPTAFYLCASRQGDSPLHFGNGTRLTVT.

The genes are TRBV27 and TRBJ1-1; 7 nucleotides line up with TRBD1. Germline V gene data show CDR1 as MNHEY and CDR2 as SMNVEV (reference sequence). V lost 6 bases, J lost 4 bases, and 8 bases stayed unmatched. The CDR3 loop spans 14 amino acids. DNA for the CDR3: TGTGCCAGCAGAGACCTACAGGGGATCACTGAAGCTTTCTTT. This translates into CASRDLQGITEAFF.

The CDR3 sequence is CASSRQGAPEAFF. The DNA for the CDR3 is TGTGCCAGCAGCCGACAGGGGGCTCCTGAAGCTTTCTTT. The chain has TRBV6-2 or TRBV6-3 and TRBJ1-1; 10 positions match TRBD1. V shed 6 bases, J shed 6 bases, and the junction held 4 bases outside the gene matches. Germline V CDR1 and CDR2: MNHEY, SVGEGT. The CDR3 loop spans 13 amino acids.

The chain couples TRBV3-1 (or the pseudogene TRBV3-2) to TRBJ2-5; D may be TRBD1 (6 bases). CDR1 is LGHDT, CDR2 YNNKEL, per germline (reference sequence). V shed 0 bases and J shed 2 bases, with 13 bases lying between them. The CDR3 loop spans 16 amino acids. The CDR3 region is CASSQDVGQTQETQYF. CDR3 DNA sequence: TGTGCCAGCAGCCAAGATGTAGGACAGACGCAAGAGACCCAGTACTTC.

The V gene is TRBV30, the J gene TRBJ2-1; 10 bases are a match to TRBD2. The CDR3 is 15 amino acids. CDR1 and CDR2 (germline): GTSNPN, SVGIG (reference sequence). The J segment lost 7 bases and the V segment lost 2 bases, leaving 8 bases of the junction unmatched. CDR3 sequence: CAWSTLAGFENEQFF. The CDR3 DNA sequence: TGTGCCTGGAGTACACTAGCGGGGTTTGAGAATGAGCAGTTCTTC.

The chain carries TRBV3-1 (or the pseudogene TRBV3-2) and TRBJ1-2; 7 bases agree with TRBD1. CDR1 is LGHDT and CDR2 is YNNKEL in the germline V gene (reference sequence). This CDR3 is 15 amino acids long. The junction had 10 bases not matched to a gene; V was cut back by 1 base and J by 8 bases. CDR3 DNA: TGTGCCAGCAGCCAAGGGGCAACAGGGGACTCGGGCTACACCTTC. This sequence encodes CASSQGATGDSGYTF.

The rearrangement joins TRBV3-1 (or the pseudogene TRBV3-2) to TRBJ2-5; 14 positions agree with TRBD2. Unmatched junction bases numbered 3, after V lost 2 bases and J lost 4 bases. Germline values: CDR1 LGHDT, CDR2 YNNKEL (reference sequence). There are 16 residues in the CDR3. CDR3 region: CASSQRGTSGRETQYF. For the CDR3, the DNA is TGTGCCAGCAGCCAAAGAGGGACTAGCGGGAGAGAGACCCAGTACTTC.

This clone was found once. The chain links TRBV7-2 to TRBJ1-4; possibly TRBD1 for D (5 bases). The CDR3 length is 14 residues. V was clipped by 6 bases and J by 6 bases, with 14 bases between them. Germline assignment: CDR1 SGHTA and CDR2 FQGNSA. The DNA for the CDR3 is TGTGCCAGCAGGAGCGAGACAGCAGATGAAAAACTGTTTTTT. As protein: CASRSETADEKLFF. Variable domain in full (rest from reference TRBV7-2 and TRBJ1-4): GAGVSQSPSNKVTEKGKDVELRCDPISGHTALYWYRQSLGQGLEFLIYFQGNSAPDKSGLPSDRFSAERTGGSVSTLTIQRTQQEDSAVYLCASRSETADEKLFFGSGTQLSVL.